This T cell receptor beta chain was obtained from a study of CD8 T cells in ankylosing spondylitis. Study results and caveats: The disease-linked clones had a CD8+ phenotype and low blood frequencies. Ankylosing spondylitis blood appeared to carry a characteristic TCR beta motif of roughly 8 highly homologous variants. Matched synovial fluid from ankylosing spondylitis patients was reported to be enriched for disease-linked clones.

Scientists made TCR beta libraries using quantitative 5'-RACE with molecular barcodes. Each CDR3 protein is one row after TCRdb ran MiXCR on the 5' RACE reads. The data hold just under 350,000 distinct CDR3 sequences, with 14% to 15% observed a single time. A note on this clonotype: Its antigen is undetermined.

Unmatched junction bases numbered 10, after V lost 1 base and J lost 5 bases. This CDR3 is built from 16 residues. Germline loops: CDR1 MGHDK, CDR2 SYGVNS. The chain links TRBV25-1 to TRBJ2-5; 7 bases fit TRBD2. Source material: blood, either unsorted or a sorted T cell fraction (not recorded which). This clonotype was obtained from a male donor with ankylosing spondylitis or in good health (not recorded which). The CDR3 bases are TGTGCCAGCAGTGAATCCCAGACTAGCTTTCATGAGACCCAGTACTTC. It is translated as CASSESQTSFHETQYF.